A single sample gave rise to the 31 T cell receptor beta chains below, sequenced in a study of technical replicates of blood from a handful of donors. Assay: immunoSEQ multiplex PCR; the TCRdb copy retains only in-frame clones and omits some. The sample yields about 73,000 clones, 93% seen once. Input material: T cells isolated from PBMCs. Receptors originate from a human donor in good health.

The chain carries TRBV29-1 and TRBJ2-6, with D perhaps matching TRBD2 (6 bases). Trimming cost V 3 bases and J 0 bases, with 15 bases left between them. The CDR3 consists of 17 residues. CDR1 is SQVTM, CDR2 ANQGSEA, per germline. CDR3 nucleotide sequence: TGCAGCGTTGACGGTGGGGGGATAGGCTCTGGGGCCAACGTCCTGACTTTC. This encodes CSVDGGGIGSGANVLTF.

CDR3 sequence reads: CASSPPAGLNTEAFF. The CDR3 DNA is TGTGCCAGCTCACCACCGGCAGGGCTGAACACTGAAGCTTTCTTT. This chain joins TRBV18 and TRBJ1-1; a possible D gene is TRBD1 (5 bases). This CDR3 has 15 residues. Germline lookup yields CDR1 KGHSH and CDR2 LQKENI. With 0 bases removed from V and 0 bases from J, the gap between germline ends came to 8 bases.

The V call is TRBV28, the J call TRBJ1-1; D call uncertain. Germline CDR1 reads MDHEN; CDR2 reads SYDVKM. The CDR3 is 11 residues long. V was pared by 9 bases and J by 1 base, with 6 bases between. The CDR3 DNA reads TGTGCCAGTCGACAGAACACTGAAGCTTTCTTT. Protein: CASRQNTEAFF.

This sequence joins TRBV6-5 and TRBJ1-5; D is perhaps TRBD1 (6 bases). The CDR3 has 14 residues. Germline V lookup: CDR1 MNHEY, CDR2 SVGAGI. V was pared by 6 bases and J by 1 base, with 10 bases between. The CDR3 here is CASRSTGSNQPQHF. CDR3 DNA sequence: TGTGCCAGCAGGTCTACAGGGAGCAATCAGCCCCAGCATTTT.

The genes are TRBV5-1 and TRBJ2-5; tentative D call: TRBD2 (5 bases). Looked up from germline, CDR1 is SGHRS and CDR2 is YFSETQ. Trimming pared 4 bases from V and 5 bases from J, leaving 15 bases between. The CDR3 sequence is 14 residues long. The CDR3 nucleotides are TGCGCCAGCAGCGAGGGCCAGAGGAGGGAGACCCAGTACTTC. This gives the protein CASSEGQRRETQYF.

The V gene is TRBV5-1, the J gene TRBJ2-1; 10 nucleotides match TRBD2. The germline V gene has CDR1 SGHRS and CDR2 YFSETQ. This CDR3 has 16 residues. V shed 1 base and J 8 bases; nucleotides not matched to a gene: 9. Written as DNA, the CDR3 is TGCGCCAGCAGCTTGCTTCTAGCGGGGGTCGGGGATGAGCAGTTCTTC. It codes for CASSLLLAGVGDEQFF.

In DNA, the CDR3 is TGCGCCAGCAGCCTCTTGGGCGTAGAAGCTTTCTTT. It codes for CASSLLGVEAFF. The rearrangement joins TRBV5-1 to TRBJ1-1; no reliable D call. Deletions cut 4 bases from V and 8 bases from J, with 12 bases between. The CDR3 runs to 12 residues. Germline CDR1 reads SGHRS; CDR2 reads YFSETQ.

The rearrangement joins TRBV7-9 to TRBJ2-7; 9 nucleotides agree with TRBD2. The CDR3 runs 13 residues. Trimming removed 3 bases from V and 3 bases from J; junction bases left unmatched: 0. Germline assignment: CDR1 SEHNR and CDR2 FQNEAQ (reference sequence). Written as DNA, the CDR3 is TGTGCCAGCAGCTTGACTAGCGGCTACGAGCAGTACTTC. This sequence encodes CASSLTSGYEQYF.

In DNA, the CDR3 is TGTGCCATCAGTGAGGGGACAGGTTATCAGCCCCAGCATTTT. Translation: CAISEGTGYQPQHF. V usage is TRBV10-3 and J usage is TRBJ1-5, with 8 bases identical to TRBD1. Trimming took 2 bases from V and 5 from J; bases not matched to a gene: 2. Germline V gene sequence: CDR1 ENHRY, CDR2 SYGVKD. The CDR3 sequence is 14 residues long.

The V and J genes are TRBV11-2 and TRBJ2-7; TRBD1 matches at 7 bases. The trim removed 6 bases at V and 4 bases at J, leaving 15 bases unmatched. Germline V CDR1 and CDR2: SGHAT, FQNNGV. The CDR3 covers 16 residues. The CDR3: CASRFLRDSSPYEQYF. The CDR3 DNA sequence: TGTGCCAGCAGGTTCCTCCGGGACAGCTCCCCATACGAGCAGTACTTC.

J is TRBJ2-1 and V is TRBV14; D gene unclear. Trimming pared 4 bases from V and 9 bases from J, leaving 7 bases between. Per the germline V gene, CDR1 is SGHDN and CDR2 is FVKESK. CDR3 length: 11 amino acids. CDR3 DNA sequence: TGTGCCAGCAGCCCCTACGCTGAGCAGTTCTTC. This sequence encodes CASSPYAEQFF.

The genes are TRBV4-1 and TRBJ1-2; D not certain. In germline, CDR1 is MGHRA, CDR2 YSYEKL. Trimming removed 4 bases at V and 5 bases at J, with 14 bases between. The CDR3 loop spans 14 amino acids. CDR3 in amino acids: CASSRLTVEYGYTF. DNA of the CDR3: TGCGCCAGCAGCCGTCTAACAGTCGAATATGGCTACACCTTC.

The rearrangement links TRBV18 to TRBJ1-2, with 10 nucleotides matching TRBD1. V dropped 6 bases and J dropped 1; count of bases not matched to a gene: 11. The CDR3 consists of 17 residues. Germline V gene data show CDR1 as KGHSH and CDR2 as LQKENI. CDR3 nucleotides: TGTGCCAGCTCCATGGTTGGGACAGGGGCTTTTAACTATGGCTACACCTTC. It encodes CASSMVGTGAFNYGYTF.

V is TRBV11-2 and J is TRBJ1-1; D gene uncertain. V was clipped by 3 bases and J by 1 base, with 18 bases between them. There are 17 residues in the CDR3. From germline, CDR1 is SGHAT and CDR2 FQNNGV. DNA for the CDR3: TGTGCCAGCAGCTTCCTCCCCCTGGCCCCAGAGAACACTGAAGCTTTCTTT. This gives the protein CASSFLPLAPENTEAFF.

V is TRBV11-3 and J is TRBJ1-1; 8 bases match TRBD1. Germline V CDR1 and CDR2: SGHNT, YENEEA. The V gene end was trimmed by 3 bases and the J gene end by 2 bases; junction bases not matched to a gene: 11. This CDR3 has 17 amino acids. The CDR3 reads CASSFPYPAGGNTEAFF. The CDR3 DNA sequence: TGTGCCAGCAGCTTCCCCTACCCTGCAGGGGGCAACACTGAAGCTTTCTTT.

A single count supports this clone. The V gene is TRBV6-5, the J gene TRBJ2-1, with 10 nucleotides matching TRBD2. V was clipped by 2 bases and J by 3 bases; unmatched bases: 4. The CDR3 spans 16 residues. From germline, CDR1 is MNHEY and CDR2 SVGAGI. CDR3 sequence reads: CASSYVLAGVYNEQFF. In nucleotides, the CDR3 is TGTGCCAGCAGTTACGTTCTAGCGGGGGTCTACAATGAGCAGTTCTTC.

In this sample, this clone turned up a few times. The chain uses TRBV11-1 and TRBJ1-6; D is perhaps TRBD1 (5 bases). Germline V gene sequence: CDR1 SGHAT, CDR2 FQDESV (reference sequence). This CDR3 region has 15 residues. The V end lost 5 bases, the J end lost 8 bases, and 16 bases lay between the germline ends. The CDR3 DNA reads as TGTGCCAGCAGCCGCCCCGGAGGGGCACATTCACCCCTCCACTTT. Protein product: CASSRPGGAHSPLHF.

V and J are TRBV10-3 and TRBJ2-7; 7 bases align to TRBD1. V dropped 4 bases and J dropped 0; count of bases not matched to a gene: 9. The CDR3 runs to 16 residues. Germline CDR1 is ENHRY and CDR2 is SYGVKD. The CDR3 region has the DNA TGTGCCATCAGTGCTGCGACAGGGATGGCCTCCTACGAGCAGTACTTC. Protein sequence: CAISAATGMASYEQYF.

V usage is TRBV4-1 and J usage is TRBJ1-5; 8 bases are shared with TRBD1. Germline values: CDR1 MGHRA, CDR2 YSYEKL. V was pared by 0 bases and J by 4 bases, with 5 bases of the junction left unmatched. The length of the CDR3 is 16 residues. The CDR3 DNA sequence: TGCGCCAGCAGCCAAGAGATGGGGGACAGGAATCAGCCCCAGCATTTT. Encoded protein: CASSQEMGDRNQPQHF.

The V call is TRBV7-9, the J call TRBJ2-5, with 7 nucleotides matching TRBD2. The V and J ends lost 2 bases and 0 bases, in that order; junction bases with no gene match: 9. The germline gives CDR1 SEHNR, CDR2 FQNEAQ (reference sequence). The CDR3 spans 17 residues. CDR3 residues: CASSLLGRGVYQETQYF. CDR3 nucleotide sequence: TGTGCCAGCAGCTTATTGGGTCGGGGGGTGTACCAAGAGACCCAGTACTTC.

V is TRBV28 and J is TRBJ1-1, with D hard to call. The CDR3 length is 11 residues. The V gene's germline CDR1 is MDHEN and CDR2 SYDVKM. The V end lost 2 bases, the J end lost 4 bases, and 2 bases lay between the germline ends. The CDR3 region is CASSLLTEAFF. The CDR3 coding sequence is TGTGCCAGCAGTTTACTCACTGAAGCTTTCTTT.

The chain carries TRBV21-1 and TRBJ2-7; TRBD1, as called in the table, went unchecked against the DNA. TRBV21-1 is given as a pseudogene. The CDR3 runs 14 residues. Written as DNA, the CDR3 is TGTGCCAGCAGCAGAATTCCGACAGGGTTGGAGCAGTACTTC. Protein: CASSRIPTGLEQYF.

The CDR3 spells CASSENGQVYQEAFF. The CDR3 nucleotides read TGTGCCAGCAGCGAAAACGGACAGGTTTATCAGGAAGCTTTCTTT. The V gene is TRBV5-6, the J gene TRBJ1-1; 7 bases map to TRBD1. V shed 4 bases, J shed 8 bases, and the junction held 14 bases outside the gene matches. The CDR3 extends over 15 amino acids. Per the germline V gene, CDR1 is SGHDT and CDR2 is YYEEEE.

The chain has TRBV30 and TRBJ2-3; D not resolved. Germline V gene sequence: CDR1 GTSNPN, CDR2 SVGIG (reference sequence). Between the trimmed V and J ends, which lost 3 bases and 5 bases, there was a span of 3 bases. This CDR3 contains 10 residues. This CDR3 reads CAWRRDTQYF. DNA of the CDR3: TGTGCCTGGAGGAGAGATACGCAGTATTTT.

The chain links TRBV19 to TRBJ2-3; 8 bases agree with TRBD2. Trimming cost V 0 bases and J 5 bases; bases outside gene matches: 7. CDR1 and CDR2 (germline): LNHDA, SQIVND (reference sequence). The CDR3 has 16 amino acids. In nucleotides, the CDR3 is TGTGCCAGTAGTATAGATGGGAGACTAGCGTTAGATACGCAGTATTTT. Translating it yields CASSIDGRLALDTQYF.

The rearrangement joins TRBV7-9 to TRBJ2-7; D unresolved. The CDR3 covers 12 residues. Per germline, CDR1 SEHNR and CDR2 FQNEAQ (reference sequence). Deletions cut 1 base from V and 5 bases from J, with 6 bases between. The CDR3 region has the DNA TGTGCCAGCAGCTTAGGGTCGGACGAGCAGTACTTC. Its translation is CASSLGSDEQYF.

DNA of the CDR3: TGTGCCACCAGCAGGGCCACTAGCGGGAGGAGTGAGACCCAGTACTTC. Translation: CATSRATSGRSETQYF. The chain links TRBV15 to TRBJ2-5; 12 bases agree with TRBD2. The CDR3 is 16 amino acids. Per the germline V gene, CDR1 is LNHNV and CDR2 is YYDKDF (reference sequence). The V and J ends lost 3 bases and 5 bases, in that order; junction bases with no gene match: 7.

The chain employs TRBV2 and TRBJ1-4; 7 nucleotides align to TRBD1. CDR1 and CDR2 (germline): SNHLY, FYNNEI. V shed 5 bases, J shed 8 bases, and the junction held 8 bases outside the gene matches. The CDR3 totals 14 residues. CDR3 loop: CASSSQGTGEKLFF. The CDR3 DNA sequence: TGTGCCAGCAGTTCACAGGGGACCGGCGAAAAACTGTTTTTT.

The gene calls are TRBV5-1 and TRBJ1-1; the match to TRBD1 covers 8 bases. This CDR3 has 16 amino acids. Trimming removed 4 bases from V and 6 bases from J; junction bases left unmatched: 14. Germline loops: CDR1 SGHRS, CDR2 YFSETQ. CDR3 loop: CASSPGQVGSVSEAFF. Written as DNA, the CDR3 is TGCGCCAGCAGCCCGGGACAGGTGGGGTCCGTCTCTGAAGCTTTCTTT.

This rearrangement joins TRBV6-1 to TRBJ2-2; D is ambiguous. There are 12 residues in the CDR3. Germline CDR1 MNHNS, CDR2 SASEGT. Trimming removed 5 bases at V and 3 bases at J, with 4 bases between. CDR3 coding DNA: TGTGCCAGCAGTCAATACACCGGGGAGCTGTTTTTT. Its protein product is CASSQYTGELFF.

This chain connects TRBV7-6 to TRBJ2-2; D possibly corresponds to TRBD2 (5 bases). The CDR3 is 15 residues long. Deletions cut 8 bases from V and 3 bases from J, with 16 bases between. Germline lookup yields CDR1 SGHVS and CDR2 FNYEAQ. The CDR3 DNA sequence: TGTGCCAGCTCCCACGGAGGCTTTGACACCGGGGAGCTGTTTTTT. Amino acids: CASSHGGFDTGELFF. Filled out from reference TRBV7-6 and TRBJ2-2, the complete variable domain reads GAGVSQSPRYKVTKRGQDVALRCDPISGHVSLYWYRQALGQGPEFLTYFNYEAQQDKSGLPNDRFSAERPEGSISTLTIQRTEQRDSAMYRCASSHGGFDTGELFFGEGSRLTVL.